These 7 T cell receptor beta chains share one sample of origin, sequenced in a study of T cells in Graves' hyperthyroidism and ophthalmopathy. Regions amplified from RNA transcripts were the TCR beta CDR3 regions. The HTBI set primed first-round TCR CDR3 RT-PCR. TCRdb re-analysed the multiplex PCR reads in MiXCR, keeping a single row per CDR3 protein. The repertoire consists of 310,000 or so distinct CDR3 sequences, with about 17% occurring once and the leading ten covering around 58%. The sequencing input was blood. These receptor sequences come from a woman aged 55-70 years with Graves' ophthalmopathy.

As for this clonotype: A much larger clone lies one base from this, so it may be a read error. The chain uses TRBV28 and TRBJ1-1, with 7 bases fitting TRBD1. Unmatched junction bases numbered 12, after V lost 4 bases and J lost 1 base. Per the germline V gene, CDR1 is MDHEN and CDR2 is SYDVKM. This CDR3 has 17 residues. For the CDR3, the DNA is TGTGCCAGCAGTTCTTTGGGAGCAGGGGGAACGAACACTGAAGCTTTCTTT. It codes for CASSSLGAGGTNTEAFF.

This chain links TRBV11-2 with TRBJ2-5; no definite D call. Germline assignment: CDR1 SGHAT and CDR2 FQNNGV. The CDR3 extends over 14 amino acids. V was cut by 0 bases and J by 9 bases, with 14 bases left in between. CDR3 nucleotide sequence: TGTGCCAGCAGCTTAGAGACTGGTGGAAAGGCCCAGTACTTC. Translating gives CASSLETGGKAQYF.

This clonotype was detected many times. The chain uses TRBV20-1 and TRBJ1-5; 8 nucleotides match TRBD1. The CDR3 has 14 amino acids. V lost 1 base to trimming and J lost 4 bases; unmatched junction nucleotides: 3. The germline gives CDR1 DFQATT, CDR2 SNEGSKA (reference sequence). In DNA form, the CDR3 reads TGCAGTGCTAGAGGACAGGGGAGGAATCAGCCCCAGCATTTT. The encoded protein is CSARGQGRNQPQHF.

This clonotype was seen many times. This rearrangement joins TRBV5-1 to TRBJ2-7, with 7 bases lining up with TRBD1. The CDR3 covers 15 residues. The J segment lost 4 bases and the V segment lost 0 bases, leaving 7 bases of the junction unmatched. CDR1 is SGHRS, CDR2 YFSETQ, per germline. The CDR3 here is CASSLAGDSGYEQYF. For the CDR3, the DNA is TGCGCCAGCAGCTTGGCAGGGGACAGTGGATACGAGCAGTACTTC.

This clonotype was counted many times. This rearrangement joins TRBV28 to TRBJ1-5; D is unclear. The germline V gene has CDR1 MDHEN and CDR2 SYDVKM. The V end lost 4 bases, the J end lost 3 bases, and 7 bases lay between the germline ends. The CDR3 extends over 13 amino acids. In DNA form, the CDR3 reads TGTGCCAGCAGTTCGGGATTCAATCAGCCCCAGCATTTT. It translates to CASSSGFNQPQHF.

The gene calls are TRBV5-5 and TRBJ1-3; D unclear. Trimming removed 2 bases at V and 0 bases at J, with 6 bases between. Germline CDR1 and CDR2: SGHKS and YYEKEE (reference sequence). This CDR3 has 14 amino acids. In DNA, the CDR3 is TGTGCCAGCAGCTTCAGTAGCTCTGGAAACACCATATATTTT. Residues: CASSFSSSGNTIYF. Filled out from reference TRBV5-5 and TRBJ1-3, the complete variable domain reads DAGVTQSPTHLIKTRGQQVTLRCSPISGHKSVSWYQQVLGQGPQFIFQYYEKEERGRGNFPDRFSARQFPNYSSELNVNALLLGDSALYLCASSFSSSGNTIYFGEGSWLTVV.

The chain employs TRBV9 and TRBJ2-5, with a possible D match to TRBD2 (5 bases). V lost 1 base and J lost 4, with 14 bases in between. CDR1 and CDR2 (germline): SGDLS, YYNGEE. The CDR3 length is 15 residues. CDR3 sequence (DNA): TGTGCCAGCAGCGTATGGGAGCGAGGGAGAGAGACCCAGTACTTC. Amino acids: CASSVWERGRETQYF.